These 16 T cell receptor beta chains came from one sample sequenced in a study of blood T cell repertoires in COVID-19. Sequencing was performed with immunoSEQ multiplex PCR; in TCRdb, only in-frame clones are kept and a portion is missing. The sample lists about 260,000 clones; about 85% were seen once. Source material: peripheral blood. The receptors shown here come from a man in his sixties who had recovered from COVID-19.

About this clone: One end of the junction is discordant with germline, which a read error may explain. The CDR3 DNA is TGTGCCAGTATTTCCCTCAGTCAGGTTTCCGGGGACTTC. This encodes CASISLSQVSGDF. The chain employs TRBV19 and TRBJ1-2; no definite D call. This CDR3 spans 13 amino acids. From germline, CDR1 is LNHDA and CDR2 SQIVND (reference sequence).

The genes are TRBV6-5 and TRBJ2-3; possibly TRBD2 for D (6 bases). Germline CDR1 is MNHEY and CDR2 is SVGAGI. V was shortened by 8 bases and J by 2 bases, with 11 bases between the two germline ends. There are 13 residues in the CDR3. CDR3 DNA: TGTGCCAGCTCGGGACTCTTCACAGATACGCAGTATTTT. It yields the protein CASSGLFTDTQYF.

V gene TRBV19 combines with J gene TRBJ2-3; 12 bases match TRBD2. The ends lost 4 bases at V and 3 bases at J; junction bases unmatched: 5. The CDR3 length is 16 residues. Germline V gene data show CDR1 as LNHDA and CDR2 as SQIVND (reference sequence). CDR3 sequence reads: CASSTTSGGLTDTQYF. In DNA, the CDR3 is TGTGCCAGTAGTACAACTAGCGGGGGGCTGACAGATACGCAGTATTTT.

As DNA, the CDR3 is TGTGCCAGCAGCCAGGGGGGGGCAGGGCAAGAGACCCAGTACTTC. It is translated as CASSQGGAGQETQYF. The rearrangement uses TRBV6-2 or TRBV6-3 and TRBJ2-5, with D perhaps TRBD1 or TRBD2 (7 bases each). The germline gives CDR1 MNHEY, CDR2 SVGEGT. Trimming pared 6 bases from V and 2 bases from J, leaving 16 bases between. This CDR3 contains 15 residues.

This rearrangement joins TRBV4-1 to TRBJ2-2, with a weak D call TRBD1 (5 bases). The CDR3 contains 16 residues. Germline V CDR1 and CDR2: MGHRA, YSYEKL. V was trimmed by 1 base and J by 0 bases, leaving 9 bases between them. The CDR3 coding sequence is TGCGCCAGCAGCCAAGTGCAGGGATCGAACACCGGGGAGCTGTTTTTT. Translating gives CASSQVQGSNTGELFF.

The chain is built from TRBV6-5 and TRBJ1-2; no clear D. The CDR3 covers 14 residues. Germline V CDR1 and CDR2: MNHEY, SVGAGI. Trimming shortened V by 4 bases and J by 1 base, and 10 bases separated the two germline ends. The DNA of the CDR3 is TGTGCCAGCAGTTCAAGTCCTAATAACTATGGCTACACCTTC. Translated, it gives CASSSSPNNYGYTF.

This chain joins TRBV6-5 and TRBJ2-2; 9 nucleotides match TRBD1. Germline CDR1 and CDR2: MNHEY and SVGAGI. The junction had 6 bases not matched to a gene; V was cut back by 6 bases and J by 4 bases. The CDR3 length is 15 residues. The DNA of the CDR3 is TGTGCCAGCAGGGACAGGGGAGGGAGCACCGGGGAGCTGTTTTTT. Its translation: CASRDRGGSTGELFF.

The gene calls are TRBV19 and TRBJ1-5; 9 bases agree with TRBD1. The CDR3 loop spans 16 amino acids. V lost 5 bases, J lost 1 base, and 6 bases stayed unmatched. Germline V lookup: CDR1 LNHDA, CDR2 SQIVND (reference sequence). CDR3 sequence: CASSSYRGQSNQPQHF. The CDR3 DNA follows: TGTGCCAGTAGTTCTTACAGGGGGCAAAGCAATCAGCCCCAGCATTTT. The complete variable domain, with remaining parts taken from reference TRBV19 and TRBJ1-5, reads DGGITQSPKYLFRKEGQNVTLSCEQNLNHDAMYWYRQDPGQGLRLIYYSQIVNDFQKGDIAEGYSVSREKKESFPLTVTSAQKNPTAFYLCASSSYRGQSNQPQHFGDGTRLSIL.

In nucleotides, the CDR3 is TGTGCCAGCAGCTACCGGACAGGGTACGAGCAGTACTTC. Encoded protein: CASSYRTGYEQYF. The genes are TRBV3-1 (or the pseudogene TRBV3-2) and TRBJ2-7, with 8 bases that match TRBD1. Germline V gene sequence: CDR1 LGHDT, CDR2 YNNKEL (reference sequence). With 5 bases clipped from V and 4 bases from J, the junction kept 4 bases outside the gene matches. This CDR3 has 13 residues.

This clone was recorded only once. This chain uses TRBV9 with TRBJ1-4, with D tentatively TRBD1 (6 bases). Germline assignment: CDR1 SGDLS and CDR2 YYNGEE. The CDR3 is made up of 18 amino acids. The V end lost 0 bases, the J end lost 3 bases, and 18 bases lay between the germline ends. In nucleotides, the CDR3 is TGTGCCAGCAGCGTAGACATGACGAGGGGGATCGCTAATGAAAAACTGTTTTTT. Amino acid sequence: CASSVDMTRGIANEKLFF.

The chain couples TRBV19 to TRBJ2-1, with TRBD2 matching over 14 bases. The CDR3 is 20 residues long. Germline CDR1 reads LNHDA; CDR2 reads SQIVND (reference sequence). J gave up 0 bases and V 5 bases, and 12 bases lay outside the gene matches. CDR3 sequence: CASSVGLAGGRASSYNEQFF. In DNA, the CDR3 is TGTGCCAGTAGTGTTGGACTAGCGGGGGGTCGCGCTAGCTCCTACAATGAGCAGTTCTTC.

The J gene is TRBJ2-3, the V gene TRBV19; possibly TRBD2 for D (5 bases). Trimming removed 7 bases from V and 0 bases from J, with 8 bases in between. Germline V gene sequence: CDR1 LNHDA, CDR2 SQIVND (reference sequence). The CDR3 is 13 residues long. This CDR3 reads CASKEESTDTQYF. Here the CDR3 DNA reads TGTGCCAGTAAGGAGGAAAGCACAGATACGCAGTATTTT.

CDR3 amino acids: CASKRGGTDTQYF. The DNA of the CDR3 is TGTGCCAGCAAGCGAGGGGGAACAGATACGCAGTATTTT. This chain uses TRBV12-3 or TRBV12-4 with TRBJ2-3; D is perhaps TRBD1 (6 bases). Between the trimmed V and J ends, which lost 7 bases and 3 bases, there was a span of 11 bases. The CDR3 spans 13 residues.

This rearrangement joins TRBV19 to TRBJ1-2; no clear D gene. This CDR3 spans 12 amino acids. The V gene's germline CDR1 is LNHDA and CDR2 SQIVND (reference sequence). V lost 5 bases and J lost 4, with 8 bases in between. CDR3 protein: CASSVAFYGYTF. The CDR3 DNA reads as TGTGCCAGTAGTGTAGCTTTCTATGGCTACACCTTC.

The chain employs TRBV28 and TRBJ1-2; D possibly corresponds to TRBD1 (5 bases). Germline CDR1 is MDHEN and CDR2 is SYDVKM. Trimming removed 10 bases from V and 2 bases from J, with 11 bases in between. The length of the CDR3 is 12 residues. The CDR3: CANQDKNYGYTF. CDR3 coding DNA: TGTGCCAACCAGGACAAGAACTATGGCTACACCTTC.

The rearrangement uses TRBV4-1 and TRBJ2-6; 7 bases line up with TRBD1. In germline, CDR1 is MGHRA, CDR2 YSYEKL. V was pared by 1 base and J by 2 bases, with 14 bases of the junction left unmatched. CDR3 length equals 20 residues. The CDR3 reads CASSQAPDRAYWAGANVLTF. Written as DNA, the CDR3 is TGCGCCAGCAGCCAAGCCCCCGACAGGGCCTACTGGGCTGGGGCCAACGTCCTGACTTTC.